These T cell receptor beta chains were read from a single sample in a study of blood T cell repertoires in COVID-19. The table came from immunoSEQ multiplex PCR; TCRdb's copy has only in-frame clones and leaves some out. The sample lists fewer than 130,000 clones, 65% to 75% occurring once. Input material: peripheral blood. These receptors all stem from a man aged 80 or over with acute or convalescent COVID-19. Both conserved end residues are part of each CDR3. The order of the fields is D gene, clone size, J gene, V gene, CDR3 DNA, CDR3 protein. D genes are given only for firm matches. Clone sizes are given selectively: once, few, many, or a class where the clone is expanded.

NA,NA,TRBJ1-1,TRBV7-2,TGTGCCAGCAGCCACGGAGGAACTGAAGCTTTCTTT,CASSHGGTEAFF
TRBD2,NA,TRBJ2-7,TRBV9,TGTGCCAGCAGCGTAGGCTCGGTAGCGGGCTACGAGCAGTACTTC,CASSVGSVAGYEQYF
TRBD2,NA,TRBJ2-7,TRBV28,TGTGCCAGCAGTATCGGACTAGACCTCAGCGAGCAGTACTTC,CASSIGLDLSEQYF
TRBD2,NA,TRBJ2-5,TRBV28,TGTGCCAGCAGTATACTAGCGGGAGGAGGAGAGACCCAGTACTTC,CASSILAGGGETQYF
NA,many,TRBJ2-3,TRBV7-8,TGTGCCACCACCCCTCTAGACCTAGGAGATACGCAGTATTTT,CATTPLDLGDTQYF
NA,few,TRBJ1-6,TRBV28,TGTGCCAGCACCCGCCCCCGGGATTTCTATAATTCACCCCTCCACTTT,CASTRPRDFYNSPLHF
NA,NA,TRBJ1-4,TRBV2,TGTGCCAGCAAGTTCGGGGGGCGAGAAAAACTGTTTTTT,CASKFGGREKLFF
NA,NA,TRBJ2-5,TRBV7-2,TGTGCCTCCGGGACACCCCACGGTTCGCCCCAGTACTTC,CASGTPHGSPQYF
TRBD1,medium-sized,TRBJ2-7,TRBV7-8,TGTGCCAGCAGCTTGGGGACAGTAGGGGAGCAGTACTTC,CASSLGTVGEQYF
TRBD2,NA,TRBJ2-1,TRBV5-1,TGCGCCAGCAGCTTGGGGGGAGCGGGACCGCAGTTCTTC,CASSLGGAGPQFF
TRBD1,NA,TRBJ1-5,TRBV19,TGTGCCAGTAGTATAGAGACAGGGGGAAGCAATCAGCCCCAGCATTTT,CASSIETGGSNQPQHF
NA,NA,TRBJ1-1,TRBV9,TGTGCCAGCAGCGTAGGGGAGTTCACGAACACTGAAGCTTTCTTT,CASSVGEFTNTEAFF
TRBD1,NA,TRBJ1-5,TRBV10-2,TGCGCCAGCAGAGAGACAGGGCAGCCCCAGCATTTT,CASRETGQPQHF
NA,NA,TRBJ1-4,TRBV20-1,TGCAGTGCTAGTGCACCTGCCAGTGAAAAACTGTTTTTT,CSASAPASEKLFF
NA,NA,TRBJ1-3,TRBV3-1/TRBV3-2,TGTGCCAGCAGCCTGACAACCGCCTCTGGAAACACCATATATTTT,CASSLTTASGNTIYF
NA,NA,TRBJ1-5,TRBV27,TGTGCCAGCATGGGGGCGGGTCAGCCCCAGCATTTT,CASMGAGQPQHF
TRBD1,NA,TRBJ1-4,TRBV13,TGTGCCAGCAGCGAGACAGGGGCTCCGAATGAAAAACTGTTTTTT,CASSETGAPNEKLFF
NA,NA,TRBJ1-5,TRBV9,TGTGCCAGCAGCCTTTCTGGGCAGGGCCATCAGCCCCAGCATTTT,CASSLSGQGHQPQHF
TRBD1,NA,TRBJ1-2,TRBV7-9,TGTGCCAGCAGCCCCGACAGGGAGGAGTATGGCTACACCTTC,CASSPDREEYGYTF
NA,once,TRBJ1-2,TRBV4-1,TGCGCCAGCAGCCACCTGGTAAGGGGAACCGGCTACACCTTC,CASSHLVRGTGYTF
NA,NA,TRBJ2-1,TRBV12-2,TGTGCAAGTCGATGTAAGCGGGAGGTTCCTTACAATGAGCAGTTCTTC,CASRCKREVPYNEQFF
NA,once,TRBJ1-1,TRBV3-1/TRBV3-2,TGTGCCAGCAGCCCAAACCGGGGACTTACTGTGGAAGCTTTCTTT,CASSPNRGLTVEAFF
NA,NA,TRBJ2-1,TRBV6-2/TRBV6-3,TGTGCCAGCAGTTTGGGGCGGGGAGTTTTCGATGAGCAGTTCTTC,CASSLGRGVFDEQFF
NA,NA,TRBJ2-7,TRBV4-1,TGCGCCAGCAGCAGGGGCGGGGACAGTACCTACGAGCAGTACTTC,CASSRGGDSTYEQYF
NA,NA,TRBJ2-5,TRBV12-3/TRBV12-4,TGTGCCAGCAGTTTATCAGGGGGGGAGACCCAGTACTTC,CASSLSGGETQYF